These T cell receptor beta chains were read from a single sample in a study of T cells of healthy individuals. TCRdb passed the 5' RACE reads through MiXCR, listing each CDR3 protein once. The table includes tens of thousands of distinct CDR3 sequences, about 16% detected once. Receptors originate from a human donor in good health. Both conserved end residues are part of each CDR3. A D gene is named only where the DNA matches it firmly. A clone size is listed for some rows: how often the clone was seen (once, few, many), or a class if it is expanded.

clone size,J gene,D gene,V gene,CDR3 protein,CDR3 DNA
many,TRBJ1-5,NA,TRBV2,CASRSWAGAQPQHF,TGTGCCAGCAGGTCTTGGGCAGGGGCTCAGCCCCAGCATTTT
many,TRBJ1-1,TRBD1,TRBV3-1,CASSNQGAHGTEAFF,TGTGCCAGCAGCAACCAGGGGGCTCATGGCACTGAAGCTTTCTTT
many,TRBJ1-6,NA,TRBV27,CASSLSYPGSPLHF,TGTGCCAGCAGTTTATCTTATCCGGGTTCACCCCTCCACTTT
many,TRBJ2-1,TRBD2,TRBV19,CASSMGGSSYNEQFF,TGTGCCAGTAGTATGGGGGGGAGCTCCTACAATGAGCAGTTCTTC
few,TRBJ2-5,NA,TRBV29-1,CSVEWRLQETQYF,TGCAGCGTTGAGTGGAGGCTTCAAGAGACCCAGTACTTC
NA,TRBJ2-6,NA,TRBV5-1,CASSLNGAGANVLTF,TGCGCCAGCAGCTTGAACGGGGCTGGGGCCAACGTCCTGACTTTC
few,TRBJ2-1,NA,TRBV4-1,CASSQQGTPYNEQFF,TGCGCCAGCAGCCAACAGGGAACCCCCTACAATGAGCAGTTCTTC
few,TRBJ2-1,TRBD2,TRBV27,CASSSGTSWGLGFF,TGTGCCAGCAGTTCCGGGACTAGCTGGGGTTTGGGGTTCTTC
NA,TRBJ2-7,TRBD2,TRBV19,CASSIGGSHTYEQYF,TGTGCCAGTAGTATCGGCGGGAGTCATACCTACGAGCAGTACTTC
NA,TRBJ2-1,NA,TRBV20-1,CSARDPTLLYNEQFF,TGCAGTGCTAGAGATCCCACACTACTTTACAATGAGCAGTTCTTC
NA,TRBJ2-4,NA,TRBV4-1,CASSQARDRDIQYF,TGCGCCAGCAGCCAAGCCCGGGACCGGGACATTCAGTACTTC
many,TRBJ1-1,NA,TRBV28,CASRSGGRTEAFF,TGTGCCAGCAGATCGGGAGGGCGAACTGAAGCTTTCTTT
NA,TRBJ2-6,TRBD1,TRBV27,CASSSSTGSSGANVLTF,TGTGCCAGCAGTTCCTCGACAGGGTCCTCTGGGGCCAACGTCCTGACTTTC
NA,TRBJ1-2,NA,TRBV7-9,CASSQPARNYGYTF,TGTGCCAGCAGCCAACCGGCACGCAATTATGGCTACACCTTC
few,TRBJ1-5,NA,TRBV7-2,CASSLIGISNQPQHF,TGTGCCAGCAGCTTAATAGGGATAAGCAATCAGCCCCAGCATTTT
few,TRBJ2-5,NA,TRBV7-2,CASSLEAGAGETQYF,TGTGCCAGCAGCTTAGAGGCCGGGGCAGGGGAGACCCAGTACTTC
NA,TRBJ2-2,NA,TRBV7-9,CASSRITGGNTGELFF,TGTGCCAGCAGCCGTATAACAGGAGGGAACACCGGGGAGCTGTTTTTT
few,TRBJ1-1,NA,TRBV4-3,CASSRGGHPNTEAFF,TGCGCCAGCAGTCGGGGGGGACACCCGAACACTGAAGCTTTCTTT
NA,TRBJ2-1,TRBD2,TRBV7-3,CASSLTRLAGGNEQFF,TGTGCCAGCAGCTTAACTAGACTAGCGGGGGGGAATGAGCAGTTCTTC
few,TRBJ2-3,NA,TRBV12-3/TRBV12-4,CASRGDTQYF,TGTGCCAGCAGAGGAGATACGCAGTATTTT
many,TRBJ1-2,TRBD1,TRBV3-1,CASSQRTGAPYGYTF,TGTGCCAGCAGCCAGAGGACAGGAGCACCCTATGGCTACACCTTC
few,TRBJ2-3,TRBD2,TRBV5-1,CASSDGTSGVDTQYF,TGCGCCAGCAGCGACGGGACTAGCGGGGTAGATACGCAGTATTTT
many,TRBJ2-1,TRBD2,TRBV29-1,CSVVGTTEHYNEQFF,TGCAGCGTTGTAGGGACTACGGAACACTACAATGAGCAGTTCTTC
NA,TRBJ1-5,NA,TRBV2,CASSERGSQPQHF,TGTGCCAGCAGTGAACGGGGGTCTCAGCCCCAGCATTTT
NA,TRBJ2-7,NA,TRBV12-3/TRBV12-4,CASSHPGRLPYEQYF,TGTGCCAGCAGTCATCCAGGCAGATTACCCTACGAGCAGTACTTC
once,TRBJ2-7,TRBD2,TRBV4-1,CASSQVTGLAGGYGSYEQYF,TGCGCCAGCAGCCAGGTGACGGGACTAGCGGGAGGGTACGGCTCCTACGAGCAGTACTTC
many,TRBJ1-6,TRBD1,TRBV29-1,CSVPGGSGLNSPLHF,TGCAGCGTGCCAGGGGGTAGCGGCCTTAATTCACCCCTCCACTTT
many,TRBJ1-6,NA,TRBV6-1,CASSSRDLPGSSPLHF,TGTGCCAGCAGCTCCCGGGACCTCCCTGGTAGTTCACCCCTCCACTTT
few,TRBJ1-1,NA,TRBV11-3,CASSLDVGTEAFF,TGTGCCAGCAGCCTAGACGTGGGCACTGAAGCTTTCTTT
few,TRBJ2-1,NA,TRBV7-9,CASTPRGGALPSYNEQFF,TGTGCCAGCACCCCAAGAGGAGGAGCCCTTCCTTCCTACAATGAGCAGTTCTTC
NA,TRBJ1-5,NA,TRBV12-3/TRBV12-4,CASSLTPSGPQHF,TGTGCCAGCAGTTTAACTCCGTCGGGGCCCCAGCATTTT
NA,TRBJ1-5,NA,TRBV5-1,CASSLEPTRGNQPQHF,TGCGCCAGCAGCTTGGAACCGACTCGGGGCAATCAGCCCCAGCATTTT
NA,TRBJ2-1,NA,TRBV6-6,CASSYRGGVDEQFF,TGTGCCAGCAGTTACAGGGGGGGGGTAGATGAGCAGTTCTTC
few,TRBJ2-3,NA,TRBV7-2,CASSQGWDTQYF,TGTGCCAGCAGCCAGGGGTGGGATACGCAGTATTTT
few,TRBJ2-2,NA,TRBV7-9,CASSRNAALELFF,TGTGCCAGCAGCCGTAACGCGGCTTTGGAGCTGTTTTTT
many,TRBJ2-5,TRBD2,TRBV25-1,CASSGAGGGQETQYF,TGTGCCAGCAGTGGCGCGGGGGGGGGTCAGGAGACCCAGTACTTC
NA,TRBJ1-4,NA,TRBV7-9,CASSRHITNEKLFF,TGTGCCAGCAGTCGACACATAACTAATGAAAAACTGTTTTTT
few,TRBJ1-2,NA,TRBV7-2,CASSSEGLYGYTF,TGTGCCAGCAGCTCCGAAGGCCTCTATGGCTACACCTTC
NA,TRBJ2-1,TRBD2,TRBV7-7,CASSPGTSAYNEQFF,TGTGCTAGCAGCCCAGGGACTAGCGCGTACAATGAGCAGTTCTTC
many,TRBJ2-7,NA,TRBV3-1,CASSQDTSHREQYF,TGTGCCAGCAGCCAAGATACTAGCCATAGAGAGCAGTACTTC
many,TRBJ1-1,NA,TRBV5-1,CASSPKPDSAAFF,TGCGCCAGCAGCCCTAAACCCGACAGTGCAGCTTTCTTT